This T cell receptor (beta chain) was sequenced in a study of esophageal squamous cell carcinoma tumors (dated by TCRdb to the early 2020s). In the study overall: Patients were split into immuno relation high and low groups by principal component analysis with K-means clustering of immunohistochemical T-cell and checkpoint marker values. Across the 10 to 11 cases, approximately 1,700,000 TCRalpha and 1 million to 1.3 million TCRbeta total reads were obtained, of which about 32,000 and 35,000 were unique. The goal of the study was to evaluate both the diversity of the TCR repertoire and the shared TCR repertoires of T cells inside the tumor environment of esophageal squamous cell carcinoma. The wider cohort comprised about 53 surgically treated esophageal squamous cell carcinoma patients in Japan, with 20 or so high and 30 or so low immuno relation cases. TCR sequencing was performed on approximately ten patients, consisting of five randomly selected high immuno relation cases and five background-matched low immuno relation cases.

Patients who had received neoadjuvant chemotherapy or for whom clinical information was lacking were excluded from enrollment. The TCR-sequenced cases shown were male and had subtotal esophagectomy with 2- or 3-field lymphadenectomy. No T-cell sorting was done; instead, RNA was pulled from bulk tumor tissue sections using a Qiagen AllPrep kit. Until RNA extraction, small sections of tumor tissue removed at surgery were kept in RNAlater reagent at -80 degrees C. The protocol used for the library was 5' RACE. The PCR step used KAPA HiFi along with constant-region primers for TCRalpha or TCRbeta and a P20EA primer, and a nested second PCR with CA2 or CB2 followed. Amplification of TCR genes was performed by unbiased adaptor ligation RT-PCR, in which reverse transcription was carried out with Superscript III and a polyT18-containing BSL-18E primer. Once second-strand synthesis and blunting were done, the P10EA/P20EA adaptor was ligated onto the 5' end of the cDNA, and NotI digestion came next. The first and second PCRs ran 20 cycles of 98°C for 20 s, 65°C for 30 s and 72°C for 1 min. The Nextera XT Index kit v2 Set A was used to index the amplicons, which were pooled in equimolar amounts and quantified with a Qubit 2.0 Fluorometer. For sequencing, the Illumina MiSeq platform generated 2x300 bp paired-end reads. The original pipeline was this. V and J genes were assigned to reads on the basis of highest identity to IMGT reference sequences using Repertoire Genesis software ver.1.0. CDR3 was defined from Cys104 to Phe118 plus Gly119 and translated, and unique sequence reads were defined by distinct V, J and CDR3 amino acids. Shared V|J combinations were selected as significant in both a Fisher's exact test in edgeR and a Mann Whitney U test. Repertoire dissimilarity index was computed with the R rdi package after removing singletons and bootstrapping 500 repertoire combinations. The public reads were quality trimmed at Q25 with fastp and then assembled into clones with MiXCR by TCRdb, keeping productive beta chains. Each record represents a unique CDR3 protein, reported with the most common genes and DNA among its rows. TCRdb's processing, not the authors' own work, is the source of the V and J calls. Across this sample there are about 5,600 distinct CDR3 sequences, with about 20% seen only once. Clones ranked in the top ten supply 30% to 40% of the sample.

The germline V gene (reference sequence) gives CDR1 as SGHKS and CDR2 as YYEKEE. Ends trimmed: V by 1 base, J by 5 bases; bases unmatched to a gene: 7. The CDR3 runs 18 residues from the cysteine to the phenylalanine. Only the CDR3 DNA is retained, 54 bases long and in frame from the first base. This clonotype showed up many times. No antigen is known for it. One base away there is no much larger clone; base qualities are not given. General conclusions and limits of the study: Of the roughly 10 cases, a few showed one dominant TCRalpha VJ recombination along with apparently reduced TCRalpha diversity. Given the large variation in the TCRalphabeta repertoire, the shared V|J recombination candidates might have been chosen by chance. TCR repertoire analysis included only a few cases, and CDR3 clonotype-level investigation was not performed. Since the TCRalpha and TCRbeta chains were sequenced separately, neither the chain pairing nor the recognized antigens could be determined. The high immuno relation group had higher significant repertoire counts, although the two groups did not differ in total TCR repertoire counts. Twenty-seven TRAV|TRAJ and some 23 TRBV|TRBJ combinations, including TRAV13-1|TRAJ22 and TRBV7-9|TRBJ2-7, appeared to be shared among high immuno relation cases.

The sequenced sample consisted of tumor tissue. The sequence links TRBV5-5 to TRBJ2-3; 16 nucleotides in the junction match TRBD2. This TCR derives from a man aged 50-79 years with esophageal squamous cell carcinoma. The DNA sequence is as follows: TGTGCCAGCAGCTTGATCGGGACTAGCGGGAGGGCCGGAGATACGCAGTATTTT. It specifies CASSLIGTSGRAGDTQYF.